The T cell receptor (beta chain) described here comes from a study of T cell responses to AZD1222 COVID-19 vaccine. Whole-study results and caveats: Regions left unmutated in variants are reportedly the target of nearly half of spike-specific TCRs. Vaccine-related CD4 TCRs covered spike, predominating at 160-218 and 743-854.

In regard to this clone: What it binds is unknown.

Libraries were prepared by immunoSEQ multiplex PCR; TCRdb keeps only in-frame clonotypes and omits some of them. The table records under 100,000 clones, about 91% of them present only once. This CDR3 has 18 residues. Germline trimming cut 1 base from V and 3 bases from J; bases unmatched to any gene: 4. In germline, CDR1 is LGHNA, CDR2 YSLEER. The sequenced sample was peripheral blood, obtained on day 0 of MenACWY control vaccination. The receptor's source is an adult in good health. The chain links TRBV4-3 to TRBJ2-1; 15 bases match TRBD2. In nucleotides, the CDR3 is TGCGCCAGCAGCCAAGGGACTAGCGGGGGGGCCAACTACAATGAGCAGTTCTTC. Translating it yields CASSQGTSGGANYNEQFF.